This T cell receptor (beta chain) is from a study of beta chain features in type 1 diabetes. Sequenced material consisted of expressed TCRB transcripts (all of the isolated RNA was reverse transcribed). The data were produced by immunoSEQ multiplex PCR, yet TCRdb's version contains in-frame clones alone and is incomplete. The sample contains around 250,000 clones, 68% of which appear only once. Germline loops: CDR1 SGHTA, CDR2 FQGNSA. The CDR3 contains 14 residues. V lost 5 bases, J lost 1 base, and 11 bases lay in between. This TCR was sampled from a man aged 25-45 years in good health. The sequenced sample consisted of naive CD4+ T cells from blood. V gene TRBV7-2 combines with J gene TRBJ1-2, with TRBD1 as a possible D gene (5 bases). The CDR3 bases are TGTGCCAGCAGCCCGCGGGGCAGTAACTATGGCTACACCTTC. Protein product: CASSPRGSNYGYTF.